One sample yielded the 15 T cell receptor beta chains listed below, sequenced in a study of human thymus T cells. Assay: immunoSEQ multiplex PCR; the TCRdb copy retains only in-frame clones and omits some. The sample comprises roughly 77,000 clones, roughly 95% of which are singletons, and approximately 0.032% rests with the top ten. Resections obtained during corrective heart surgery supplied the thymus tissue. Sequencing was performed on thymus tissue. The source of these receptors is a girl under three years old with a congenital heart defect but otherwise immunologically healthy.

This clone came up once. V and J are TRBV2 and TRBJ2-1; TRBD2 matches 7 bases. Germline CDR1 SNHLY, CDR2 FYNNEI. The junction had 6 bases not matched to a gene; V was cut back by 3 bases and J by 4 bases. The CDR3 is 15 amino acids. CDR3 sequence (DNA): TGTGCCAGCAGTGACCAAAGCGGGAATTACAATGAGCAGTTCTTC. Translating gives CASSDQSGNYNEQFF.

The V and J genes are TRBV7-9 and TRBJ1-1, with 11 bases identical to TRBD1. V lost 5 bases and J lost 4; bases outside the gene matches: 3. CDR3 length: 14 amino acids. The germline gives CDR1 SEHNR, CDR2 FQNEAQ (reference sequence). As DNA, the CDR3 is TGTGCCAGCAGCCGGGACAGGGGGGGCACTGAAGCTTTCTTT. Encoded protein: CASSRDRGGTEAFF.

The rearrangement links TRBV7-9 to TRBJ2-2, with D unresolved. Germline loops: CDR1 SEHNR, CDR2 FQNEAQ (reference sequence). This CDR3 contains 14 residues. V was clipped by 3 bases and J by 4 bases, with 9 bases between them. The CDR3 region is CASSFLYFTGELFF. CDR3 nucleotides: TGTGCCAGCAGCTTTCTTTATTTCACCGGGGAGCTGTTTTTT.

The J gene is TRBJ1-2, the V gene TRBV27; possibly TRBD1 for D (6 bases). This CDR3 spans 16 amino acids. Germline loops: CDR1 MNHEY, CDR2 SMNVEV (reference sequence). V lost 4 bases to trimming and J lost 2 bases, with 17 bases between them. The chain's CDR3 is CASSSIDRQANYGYTF. In DNA, the CDR3 is TGTGCCAGCAGTTCCATTGATAGACAGGCGAACTATGGCTACACCTTC.

This sequence joins TRBV11-2 and TRBJ2-5, with D unresolved. CDR3 size: 14 residues. Trimming took off 3 bases at V and 2 bases at J, with 10 bases between the two ends. Germline CDR1 reads SGHAT; CDR2 reads FQNNGV. This CDR3 reads CASSFWVWQETQYF. The CDR3 DNA sequence: TGTGCCAGCAGCTTCTGGGTATGGCAAGAGACCCAGTACTTC.

CDR3 residues: CSARRREFF. In DNA form, the CDR3 reads TGCAGTGCCCGAAGACGGGAGTTCTTC. The V gene is TRBV20-1, the J gene TRBJ2-1; the D is unclear. The CDR3 is 9 amino acids. Germline CDR1 and CDR2: DFQATT and SNEGSKA (reference sequence). Trimming removed 6 bases at V and 14 bases at J, with 11 bases between.

The gene calls are TRBV4-1 and TRBJ2-5; 7 bases agree with TRBD1. The CDR3 has 14 amino acids. V lost 0 bases to trimming and J lost 3 bases; unmatched junction nucleotides: 1. Germline CDR1 MGHRA, CDR2 YSYEKL. CDR3 amino acids: CASSQDGTEETQYF. Here the CDR3 DNA reads TGCGCCAGCAGCCAAGATGGGACAGAAGAGACCCAGTACTTC.

The J gene is TRBJ2-1, the V gene TRBV5-1; 7 nucleotides align to TRBD2. The CDR3 sequence is 17 residues long. Germline V CDR1 and CDR2: SGHRS, YFSETQ. V shed 0 bases and J 0 bases; nucleotides not matched to a gene: 6. The DNA for the CDR3 is TGCGCCAGCAGCTTGGAGTGGGGAGGGCCCTCCTACAATGAGCAGTTCTTC. This sequence encodes CASSLEWGGPSYNEQFF.

This clone was seen a single time. The chain uses TRBV27 and TRBJ2-3; 9 nucleotides agree with TRBD2. Germline loops: CDR1 MNHEY, CDR2 SMNVEV (reference sequence). The CDR3 runs 17 residues. The J segment lost 2 bases and the V segment lost 5 bases, leaving 11 bases of the junction unmatched. CDR3: CASSPPRAGGDTDTQYF. For the CDR3, the DNA is TGTGCCAGCAGTCCCCCTCGGGCGGGAGGGGACACAGATACGCAGTATTTT.

The CDR3 sequence is CASSDSPGNNEQFF. As DNA, the CDR3 is TGTGCCAGCAGTGACTCGCCAGGGAACAATGAGCAGTTCTTC. The chain couples TRBV6-4 to TRBJ2-1; TRBD1 might be the D (5 bases). This CDR3 spans 14 amino acids. V gave up 0 bases and J gave up 5 bases, with 8 bases separating them. Germline CDR1 and CDR2: MRHNA and SNTAGT.

The CDR3, as DNA: TGTGCCAGCAGTTTTCGTCAGGGGGCTAACACCGGGGAGCTGTTTTTT. The encoded protein is CASSFRQGANTGELFF. The rearrangement uses TRBV27 and TRBJ2-2, with 8 bases fitting TRBD1. V dropped 3 bases and J dropped 2; count of bases not matched to a gene: 5. Germline CDR1 is MNHEY and CDR2 is SMNVEV (reference sequence). CDR3 length equals 16 residues.

The chain links TRBV28 to TRBJ2-7; maybe TRBD2 (6 bases). Trimming cost V 4 bases and J 0 bases, with 10 bases left between them. The CDR3 contains 14 residues. In germline, CDR1 is MDHEN, CDR2 SYDVKM. The CDR3 DNA reads TGTGCCAGCAGTTGCGGGATGCGCTCCTACGAGCAGTACTTC. This translates into CASSCGMRSYEQYF.

This clone was recorded once. The V and J genes are TRBV28 and TRBJ1-1, with D hard to call. The CDR3 contains 16 residues. The V gene lost 5 bases and the J gene lost 3 bases, with 19 bases spanning the gap. From germline, CDR1 is MDHEN and CDR2 SYDVKM. The CDR3, as DNA: TGTGCCAGCAGTGGGAAGTTCGGAGGTGGAGACACTGAAGCTTTCTTT. Translating it yields CASSGKFGGGDTEAFF.

The V gene is TRBV4-1, the J gene TRBJ2-1; 8 bases are a match to TRBD2. V shed 0 bases and J 7 bases; nucleotides not matched to a gene: 11. CDR3 length equals 17 residues. Germline CDR1 and CDR2: MGHRA and YSYEKL. The CDR3: CASSQDPPSGSSNEQFF. CDR3 bases: TGCGCCAGCAGCCAAGACCCGCCCAGCGGGAGTAGTAATGAGCAGTTCTTC.

This chain connects TRBV7-8 to TRBJ2-7, with 9 bases aligning to TRBD1. The ends lost 4 bases at V and 2 bases at J; junction bases unmatched: 12. Per germline, CDR1 SGHVS and CDR2 FQNEAQ. This CDR3 contains 17 residues. The chain's CDR3 is CASSSGTGREGAYEQYF. CDR3 DNA sequence: TGTGCCAGCAGCTCAGGGACAGGGAGGGAGGGAGCCTACGAGCAGTACTTC.